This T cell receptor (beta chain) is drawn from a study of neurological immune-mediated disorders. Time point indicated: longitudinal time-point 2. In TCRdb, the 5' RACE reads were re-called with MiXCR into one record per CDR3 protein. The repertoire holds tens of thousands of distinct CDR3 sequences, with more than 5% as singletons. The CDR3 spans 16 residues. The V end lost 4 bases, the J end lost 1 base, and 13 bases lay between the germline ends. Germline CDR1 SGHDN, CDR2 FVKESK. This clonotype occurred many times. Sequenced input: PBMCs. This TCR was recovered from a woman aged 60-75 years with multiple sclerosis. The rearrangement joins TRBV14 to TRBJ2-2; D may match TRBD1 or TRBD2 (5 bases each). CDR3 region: CASSPRDGLNTGELFF. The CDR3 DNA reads TGTGCCAGCAGCCCCAGGGACGGATTGAACACCGGGGAGCTGTTTTTT.